This T cell receptor (beta chain) was identified during a study of blood T cells in healthy people across ages. As for the study in general: About one barcoded beta molecule per two T cells was the capture yield of template switching.

A second PCR, run for about 6 to 11 cycles, used a sample-barcoded 5' primer plus a J-beta primer mix. Sequencing of every sample gave 2.5 million or more CDR3-containing paired-end reads. TCRdb called the 5' RACE reads again in MiXCR, with one record for every CDR3 protein. Of hundreds of thousands of distinct CDR3 sequences detected, approximately 30% appear once; the ten largest clones hold around 14%. CDR3 size: 15 residues. V gave up 8 bases and J gave up 4 bases; unmatched junction bases: 13. In terms of origin and age, donors were healthy Caucasian individuals from Russia aged 6 to 90. This TCR was sampled from a woman older than 75 in good health. Sequenced: blood. V gene TRBV12-3 or TRBV12-4 combines with J gene TRBJ2-5, with TRBD1 matching 7 bases. CDR3 bases: TGTGCCAGCGGTCAATCACAGGGGCTTGGAGAGACCCAGTACTTC. Its protein product is CASGQSQGLGETQYF.